The 30 T cell receptor beta chains presented below share a single source sample, sequenced in a study of identical twins. Via MiXCR, TCRdb re-called the 5' RACE reads, giving one row per CDR3 protein. The table lists around 1.7 million distinct CDR3 sequences, less than 40% of them singletons. The sequenced sample consisted of cord blood. The receptors originated from a newborn girl in good health.

The genes are TRBV6-2 or TRBV6-3 and TRBJ2-5; TRBD2 agrees at 9 bases. CDR1 MNHEY and CDR2 SVGEGT come from the germline V gene. V gave up 6 bases and J gave up 4 bases; unmatched junction bases: 6. CDR3 size: 14 residues. This chain's CDR3 is CASRGGLARETQYF. The CDR3 coding sequence is TGTGCCAGCAGGGGAGGACTAGCGCGAGAGACCCAGTACTTC.

Notes on this clonotype: This may be a read error, as it is one base from a much larger clone. V is TRBV2 and J is TRBJ2-7; D gene unclear. This CDR3 is built from 12 residues. Per the germline V gene, CDR1 is SNHLY and CDR2 is FYNNEI. In DNA form, the CDR3 reads TGTGCCGGCAGACCGAGCTCCTACGAGCAGTACTTC. The encoded protein is CAGRPSSYEQYF. The full variable domain, rest sourced from reference TRBV2 and TRBJ2-7, is EPEVTQTPSHQVTQMGQEVILRCVPISNHLYFYWYRQILGQKVEFLVSFYNNEISEKSEIFDDQFSVERPDGSNFTLKIRSTKLEDSAMYFCAGRPSSYEQYFGPGTRLTVT.

The chain is built from TRBV20-1 and TRBJ1-6; unclear D gene. Trimming stripped 0 bases from V and 0 bases from J, with 9 bases between. Germline CDR1 reads DFQATT; CDR2 reads SNEGSKA (reference sequence). The CDR3 is 16 residues long. CDR3: CSARDPSSSYNSPLHF. CDR3 nucleotides: TGCAGTGCTAGAGATCCTTCCAGCTCCTATAATTCACCCCTCCACTTT.

This clonotype was counted ten times or more. V usage is TRBV4-1 and J usage is TRBJ2-7; 13 bases line up with TRBD2. J gave up 4 bases and V 4 bases, and 4 bases lay outside the gene matches. The CDR3 extends over 15 amino acids. Germline V gene data show CDR1 as MGHRA and CDR2 as YSYEKL. In nucleotides, the CDR3 is TGCGCCAGCAGCCCGGGACTAGCGGGGTTTTACGAGCAGTACTTC. It codes for CASSPGLAGFYEQYF.

CDR3 region: CASSQTTGAGGYTF. The CDR3 DNA is TGTGCCAGCAGCCAGACGACAGGGGCGGGGGGCTACACCTTC. The genes are TRBV3-1 and TRBJ1-2; TRBD1 agrees at 8 bases. This CDR3 comprises 14 residues. V was clipped by 3 bases and J by 8 bases; unmatched bases: 8. The germline gives CDR1 LGHDT, CDR2 YNNKEL (reference sequence). The whole variable domain, filled in from reference TRBV3-1 and TRBJ1-2, reads DTAVSQTPKYLVTQMGNDKSIKCEQNLGHDTMYWYKQDSKKFLKIMFSYNNKELIINETVPNRFSPKSPDKAHLNLHINSLELGDSAVYFCASSQTTGAGGYTFGSGTRLTVV.

The V and J genes are TRBV27 and TRBJ2-4; TRBD2 matches 8 bases. With V trimmed by 0 bases and J by 6 bases, 7 bases remained unmatched. The CDR3 extends over 16 amino acids. Germline CDR1 and CDR2: MNHEY and SMNVEV (reference sequence). The CDR3 region is CASSLSGGLAGNIQYF. For the CDR3, the DNA is TGTGCCAGCAGTTTATCCGGAGGGCTAGCGGGAAACATTCAGTACTTC.

This clonotype was counted only a few times. V gene TRBV20-1 combines with J gene TRBJ1-2; D gene ambiguous. CDR3 size: 16 residues. Germline V gene lookup returns CDR1 DFQATT and CDR2 SNEGSKA (reference sequence). V was trimmed by 3 bases and J by 3 bases, leaving 20 bases between them. The CDR3 loop reads CSARGRESLLDYGYTF. Written as DNA, the CDR3 is TGCAGTGCTAGGGGCCGGGAATCCTTACTTGACTATGGCTACACCTTC.

This clonotype has more than one count but fewer than ten. This sequence joins TRBV5-1 and TRBJ2-3, with D perhaps matching TRBD2 (7 bases). Trimming took 4 bases from V and 2 from J, leaving 17 bases between them. The CDR3 loop spans 16 amino acids. Looked up from germline, CDR1 is SGHRS and CDR2 is YFSETQ. The CDR3 region has the DNA TGCGCCAGCAGCAGGGGGGGTGGAGTCCCCACAGATACGCAGTATTTT. This gives the protein CASSRGGGVPTDTQYF.

This clonotype was observed a few times. This chain links TRBV28 with TRBJ1-5; 9 bases map to TRBD1. Trimming at V came to 4 bases and at J to 2 bases, leaving 9 bases not matched to a gene. Germline lookup yields CDR1 MDHEN and CDR2 SYDVKM. The CDR3 runs 17 residues. The CDR3 DNA reads as TGTGCCAGCAGTTCCCGGGGACAGGGTCCCCGCAATCAGCCCCAGCATTTT. This sequence encodes CASSSRGQGPRNQPQHF. Supplemented by reference TRBV28 and TRBJ1-5, the full variable domain reads DVKVTQSSRYLVKRTGEKVFLECVQDMDHENMFWYRQDPGLGLRLIYFSYDVKMKEKGDIPEGYSVSREKKERFSLILESASTNQTSMYLCASSSRGQGPRNQPQHFGDGTRLSIL.

This sequence joins TRBV20-1 and TRBJ2-7; a weak D match, TRBD1 (5 bases). Germline V gene lookup returns CDR1 DFQATT and CDR2 SNEGSKA (reference sequence). The CDR3 contains 14 residues. V was cut by 5 bases and J by 0 bases, with 14 bases left in between. The CDR3 reads CSAYPSDTSYEQYF. The CDR3 region has the DNA TGCAGTGCTTACCCTTCGGACACCTCCTACGAGCAGTACTTC.

This clonotype showed up just a few times. This sequence joins TRBV20-1 and TRBJ2-1, with D possibly matching TRBD2 (5 bases). The CDR3 has 12 residues. CDR1 DFQATT and CDR2 SNEGSKA come from the germline V gene (reference sequence). V lost 5 bases and J lost 7, with 12 bases in between. Written as DNA, the CDR3 is TGCAGTGCTGGCCCCCCGGGGAATGAGCAGTTCTTC. It translates to CSAGPPGNEQFF.

As for this clonotype: Its ends do not fully match the called genes, so a read error is possible. The chain employs TRBV20-1 and TRBJ2-7; TRBD2 agrees at 12 bases. CDR3 size: 14 residues. Germline V gives CDR1 DFQATT, CDR2 SNEGSKA (reference sequence). CDR3 nucleotides: TGCAGTGCTGACCTAGCGGGGGGGCCCTACGAGCGGTACTTC. Protein product: CSADLAGGPYERYF.

Here the CDR3 DNA reads TGTGCCAGCAGCTTACTTGACAGCGGAGCTTTCTTT. Its translation: CASSLLDSGAFF. The chain couples TRBV7-6 to TRBJ1-1; D may be TRBD1 (5 bases). Per germline, CDR1 SGHVS and CDR2 FNYEAQ. The CDR3 loop spans 12 amino acids. Deletions cut 2 bases from V and 10 bases from J, with 11 bases between.

The V gene is TRBV12-3 or TRBV12-4, the J gene TRBJ2-1; D remains ambiguous. The CDR3 is made up of 13 amino acids. V lost 6 bases, J lost 4 bases, and 10 bases lay in between. The CDR3 here is CASRRAVYNEQFF. The CDR3 DNA reads TGTGCCAGCAGACGGGCGGTGTACAATGAGCAGTTCTTC.

As regards this clonotype: This may arise from a read error, as a much more abundant clone is one base away. The chain joins TRBV7-2 to TRBJ2-4; unclear D gene. The J call may be incorrect, as the DNA end agrees better with TRBJ2-7. CDR1 and CDR2 from the germline V gene are SGHTA and FQGNSA. The CDR3 contains 12 residues. The CDR3 sequence is CASSAPTYEQYF. DNA for the CDR3: TGTGCCAGCAGCGCCCCTACCTACGAGCAGTACTTC.

Here the CDR3 DNA reads TGCGCCAGCAGCCCTTTCGGACAGGGCTTCACTGAAGCTTTCTTT. Its protein product is CASSPFGQGFTEAFF. The chain couples TRBV4-1 to TRBJ1-1; the match to TRBD1 covers 8 bases. CDR1 and CDR2 (germline): MGHRA, YSYEKL. The junction had 8 bases not matched to a gene; V was cut back by 4 bases and J by 4 bases. The CDR3 runs to 15 residues.

This chain uses TRBV20-1 with TRBJ2-3, with 9 bases fitting TRBD2. CDR3 length: 14 amino acids. The J segment lost 7 bases and the V segment lost 7 bases, leaving 12 bases of the junction unmatched. The germline V gene encodes CDR1 DFQATT and CDR2 SNEGSKA (reference sequence). The CDR3: CSGLRGGGRNTQYF. For the CDR3, the DNA is TGCAGTGGGTTGCGGGGGGGTGGGCGGAATACGCAGTATTTT.

The genes are TRBV10-3 and TRBJ2-7, with TRBD2 identical over 13 bases. Losses at the gene ends were 3 bases for V and 5 bases for J; bases not matched to a gene: 4. Germline loops: CDR1 ENHRY, CDR2 SYGVKD. The CDR3 sequence is 15 residues long. The CDR3, as DNA: TGTGCCATCAGTGACAGGACTAGCGGGAGCCACGAGCAGTACTTC. Translating it yields CAISDRTSGSHEQYF.

About this clonotype itself: This may arise from a read error, as a much more abundant clone is one base away. J is TRBJ1-2 and V is TRBV10-3; no clear D gene. In germline, CDR1 is ENHRY, CDR2 SYGVKD. The CDR3 is 12 amino acids. Trimming removed 3 bases from V and 1 base from J, with 3 bases in between. The CDR3 region is CAISENNYGYTF. DNA for the CDR3: TGTGCCATCAGTGAAAATAACTATGGCTACACCTTC.

This clonotype showed up just a few times. The gene calls are TRBV7-2 and TRBJ1-1, with D perhaps TRBD1 (5 bases). The CDR3 runs 14 residues. Germline loops: CDR1 SGHTA, CDR2 FQGNSA. The ends were cut back, 2 bases at V and 5 bases at J, with 12 bases in the middle. CDR3: CASSLYPGRTEAFF. The CDR3 DNA reads TGTGCCAGCAGCTTATATCCGGGACGTACTGAAGCTTTCTTT.

V gene TRBV5-1 combines with J gene TRBJ2-4, with 14 bases identical to TRBD2. The CDR3 is made up of 16 amino acids. V dropped 4 bases and J dropped 13; count of bases not matched to a gene: 13. Germline V gene data show CDR1 as SGHRS and CDR2 as YFSETQ. The DNA for the CDR3 is TGCGCCAGCAGCCGGACTAGCGGGGGGATCGACAATGAGCAGTACTTC. Its translation is CASSRTSGGIDNEQYF.

V usage is TRBV7-2 and J usage is TRBJ1-6; D is undetermined. Trimming removed 2 bases at V and 2 bases at J, with 7 bases between. The CDR3 has 15 amino acids. From germline, CDR1 is SGHTA and CDR2 FQGNSA. CDR3 sequence reads: CASSLRQPYNSPLHF. The CDR3 DNA follows: TGTGCCAGCAGCTTACGGCAGCCCTATAATTCACCCCTCCACTTT.

The chain links TRBV15 to TRBJ2-7; D gene unclear. Trimming shortened V by 1 base and J by 0 bases, and 19 bases separated the two germline ends. In germline, CDR1 is LNHNV, CDR2 YYDKDF (reference sequence). The length of the CDR3 is 18 residues. The CDR3 nucleotides read TGTGCCACCAGCAGAGTTGCTCCGCCTCTCCTGAGCTCCTACGAGCAGTACTTC. As protein: CATSRVAPPLLSSYEQYF.

The sample holds many counts of this clonotype. The chain is built from TRBV2 and TRBJ2-7; D call uncertain. The CDR3 consists of 13 residues. Germline V CDR1 and CDR2: SNHLY, FYNNEI. The V and J ends lost 3 bases and 0 bases respectively, with 6 bases between them. The CDR3 coding sequence is TGTGCCAGCAGTGAGGGCGCCTCCTACGAGCAGTACTTC. It translates to CASSEGASYEQYF.

This clonotype was recorded a few times. The rearrangement uses TRBV4-2 and TRBJ2-5; the D call may be TRBD1 or TRBD2 (5 bases each). The CDR3 length is 14 residues. V shed 1 base and J shed 8 bases, with 14 bases lying between them. Germline lookup yields CDR1 LGHNA and CDR2 YNFKEQ. CDR3 in DNA: TGTGCCAGCAGCCAAGTTTTGGGGGACCTTACCCAGTACTTC. This gives the protein CASSQVLGDLTQYF.

This clonotype was observed a few times. The chain is built from TRBV4-2 and TRBJ1-1; D is uncertain. Germline CDR1 LGHNA, CDR2 YNFKEQ. The CDR3 has 13 amino acids. The V end lost 4 bases, the J end lost 7 bases, and 13 bases lay between the germline ends. CDR3 sequence: CASSLNMLGEAFF. CDR3 nucleotides: TGTGCCAGCAGCCTAAACATGCTTGGTGAAGCTTTCTTT.

This clonotype was recorded at least ten times. At one end the junction does not follow the germline gene, possibly because of a read error. The chain recombines TRBV5-1 with TRBJ2-1, with D tentatively TRBD1 (5 bases). The CDR3 runs to 13 residues. The germline CDR1 and CDR2 sequences are SGHRS and YFSETQ. The CDR3 DNA reads TGCGCCACCAGCCCAGACAGCCACAATGAGCAGTTCTTC. This codes for CATSPDSHNEQFF.

This clonotype was detected only a few times. The rearrangement uses TRBV12-3 or TRBV12-4 and TRBJ1-1, with D hard to call. V gave up 1 base and J gave up 12 bases, with 15 bases separating them. CDR3 size: 13 residues. This CDR3 is CASSLVRGRDPFF. CDR3 nucleotide sequence: TGTGCCAGCAGTTTAGTACGAGGGAGGGATCCTTTCTTT.

The chain has TRBV20-1 and TRBJ2-3; 10 bases map to TRBD2. Trimming took 5 bases from V and 3 from J; bases not matched to a gene: 11. Germline V lookup: CDR1 DFQATT, CDR2 SNEGSKA (reference sequence). This CDR3 has 16 residues. CDR3 residues: CSASGLAPRGTDTQYF. CDR3 nucleotides: TGCAGTGCTTCGGGACTAGCGCCAAGGGGTACAGATACGCAGTATTTT.

The rearrangement joins TRBV27 to TRBJ2-1; 11 positions match TRBD2. J gave up 4 bases and V 0 bases, and 8 bases lay outside the gene matches. Germline CDR1 reads MNHEY; CDR2 reads SMNVEV (reference sequence). The CDR3 loop spans 18 amino acids. CDR3 bases: TGTGCCAGCAGTTTATCCTTTCTTAGCGGGAGGGAATACAATGAGCAGTTCTTC. Translating it yields CASSLSFLSGREYNEQFF.